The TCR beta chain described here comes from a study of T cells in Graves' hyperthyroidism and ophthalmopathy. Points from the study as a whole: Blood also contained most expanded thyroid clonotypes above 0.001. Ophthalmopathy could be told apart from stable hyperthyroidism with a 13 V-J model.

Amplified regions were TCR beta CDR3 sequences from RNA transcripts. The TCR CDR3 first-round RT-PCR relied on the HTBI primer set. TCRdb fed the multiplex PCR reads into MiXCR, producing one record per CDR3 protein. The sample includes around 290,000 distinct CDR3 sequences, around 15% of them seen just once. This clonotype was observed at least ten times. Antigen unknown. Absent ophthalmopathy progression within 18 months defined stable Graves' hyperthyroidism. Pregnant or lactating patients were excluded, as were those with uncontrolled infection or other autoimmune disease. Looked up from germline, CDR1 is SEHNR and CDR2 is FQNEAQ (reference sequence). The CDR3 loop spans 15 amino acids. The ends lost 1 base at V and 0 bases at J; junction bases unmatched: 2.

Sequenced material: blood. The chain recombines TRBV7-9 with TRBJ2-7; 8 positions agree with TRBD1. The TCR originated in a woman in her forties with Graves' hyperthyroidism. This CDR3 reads CASSLDGTGSYEQYF. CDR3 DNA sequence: TGTGCCAGCAGCTTAGACGGGACAGGCTCCTACGAGCAGTACTTC.